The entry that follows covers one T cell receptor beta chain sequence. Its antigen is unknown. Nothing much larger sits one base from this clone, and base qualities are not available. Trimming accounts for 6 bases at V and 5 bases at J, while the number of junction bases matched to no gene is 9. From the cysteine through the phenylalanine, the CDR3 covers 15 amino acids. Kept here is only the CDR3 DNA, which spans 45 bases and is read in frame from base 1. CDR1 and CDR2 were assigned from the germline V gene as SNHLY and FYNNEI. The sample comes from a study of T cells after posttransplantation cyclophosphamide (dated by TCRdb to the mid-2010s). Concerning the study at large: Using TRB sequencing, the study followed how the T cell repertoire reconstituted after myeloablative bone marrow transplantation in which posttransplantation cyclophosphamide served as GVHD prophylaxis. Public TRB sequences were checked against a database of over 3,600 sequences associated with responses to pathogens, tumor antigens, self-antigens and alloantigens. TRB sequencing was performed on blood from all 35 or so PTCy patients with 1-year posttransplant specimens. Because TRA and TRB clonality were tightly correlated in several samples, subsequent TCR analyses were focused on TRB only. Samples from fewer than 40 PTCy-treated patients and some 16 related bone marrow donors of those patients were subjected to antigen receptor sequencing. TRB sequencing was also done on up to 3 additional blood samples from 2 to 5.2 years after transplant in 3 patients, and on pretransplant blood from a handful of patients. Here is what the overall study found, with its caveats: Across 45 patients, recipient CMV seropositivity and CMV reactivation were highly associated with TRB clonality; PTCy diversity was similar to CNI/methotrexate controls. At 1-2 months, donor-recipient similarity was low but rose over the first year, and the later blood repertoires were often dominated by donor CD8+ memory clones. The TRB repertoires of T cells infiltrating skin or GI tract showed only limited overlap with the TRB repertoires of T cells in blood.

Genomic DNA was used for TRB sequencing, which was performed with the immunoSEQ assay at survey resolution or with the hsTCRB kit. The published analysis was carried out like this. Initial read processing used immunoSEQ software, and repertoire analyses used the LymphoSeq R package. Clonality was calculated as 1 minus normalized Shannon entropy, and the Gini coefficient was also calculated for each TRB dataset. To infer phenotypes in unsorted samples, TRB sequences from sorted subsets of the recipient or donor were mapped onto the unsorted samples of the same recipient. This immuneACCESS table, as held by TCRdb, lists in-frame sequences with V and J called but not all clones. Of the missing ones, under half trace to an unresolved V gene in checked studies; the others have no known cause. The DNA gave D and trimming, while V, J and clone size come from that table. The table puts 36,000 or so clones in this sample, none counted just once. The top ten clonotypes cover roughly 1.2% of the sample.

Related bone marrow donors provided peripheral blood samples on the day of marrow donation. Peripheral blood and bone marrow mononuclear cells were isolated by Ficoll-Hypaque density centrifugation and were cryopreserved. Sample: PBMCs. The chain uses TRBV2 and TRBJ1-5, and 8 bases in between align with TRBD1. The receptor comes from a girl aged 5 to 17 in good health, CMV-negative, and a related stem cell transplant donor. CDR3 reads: CASRKDGQGDQPQHF. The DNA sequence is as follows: TGTGCCAGCAGGAAGGACGGACAGGGAGATCAGCCCCAGCATTTT.